Listed below are T cell receptor beta chains from one sample, sequenced in a study of blood T cell repertoires in COVID-19. Libraries were prepared by immunoSEQ multiplex PCR; TCRdb keeps only in-frame clonotypes and omits some of them. The sample lists tens of thousands of clones, 75% to 85% occurring once. The sample was peripheral blood. The receptors stem from a woman in her 70s with acute or convalescent COVID-19. Both conserved end residues are part of each CDR3. Each record gives: clone size, D gene, V gene, J gene, CDR3 DNA, CDR3 protein. D genes are given only for firm matches. The size of a clone is reported for some rows only, either as once, few or many, or as a class for expanded clones.

>-|TRBD1|TRBV5-4|TRBJ1-4
TGTGCCAGCAGTTCACAGGGGGCTGGTGAAAAACTGTTTTTT
CASSSQGAGEKLFF
>once|TRBD1|TRBV27|TRBJ2-3
TGTGCCAGCAGCCCAGGGGGCCCGGTCACAGATACGCAGTATTTT
CASSPGGPVTDTQYF
>-|-|TRBV6-1|TRBJ1-2
TGTGCCAGCAGTGAAATTGCCCAGGGCTGGTATGGCTACACCTTC
CASSEIAQGWYGYTF
>-|-|TRBV6-1|TRBJ1-5
TGTGCCAGCAGTGAAGCTTTCTTTCGCAGTGTCAATCAGCCCCAGCATTTT
CASSEAFFRSVNQPQHF
>-|TRBD1|TRBV15|TRBJ2-5
TGTGCCGCCCAACAAGACAGGGGGTTCCGGGAGACCCAGTACTTC
CAAQQDRGFRETQYF
>-|TRBD1|TRBV15|TRBJ2-1
TGTGCCACCAGCAGGGACAGGGACTCCTACAATGAGCAGTTCTTC
CATSRDRDSYNEQFF
>few|TRBD1|TRBV5-6|TRBJ1-6
TGTGCCAGCAGCCGGGACAGGTTCTCAGGACCCCTCCACTTT
CASSRDRFSGPLHF
>-|-|TRBV5-6|TRBJ2-7
TGTGCCAGCAGCTTCCTGCTTCAGGGTTCCTACGAGCAGTACTTC
CASSFLLQGSYEQYF
>few|-|TRBV7-6|TRBJ2-5
TGTGCCAGCAGCTTAGAACTCCTTATTCAAGAGACCCAGTACTTC
CASSLELLIQETQYF
>once|-|TRBV5-5|TRBJ2-1
TGTGCCAGCAGCTTGGTCGGTAGCTCCTACAATGAGCAGTTCTTC
CASSLVGSSYNEQFF
>-|TRBD1|TRBV6-5|TRBJ1-2
TGTGCCAGCAGACCCAACACAGGGGGGAATGGCTACACCTTC
CASRPNTGGNGYTF
>-|TRBD1|TRBV6-6|TRBJ2-3
TGTGCCAGCAGTCGGGACAGGGTAGGCGCAGATACGCAGTATTTT
CASSRDRVGADTQYF
>-|TRBD1|TRBV24-1|TRBJ1-1
TGTGCCACCAGTACAGGGGGCACTGAAGCTTTCTTT
CATSTGGTEAFF
>-|-|TRBV10-2|TRBJ2-5
TGCGCCAGCAGTGATGGGCAGGGCCCAGAGACCCAGTACTTC
CASSDGQGPETQYF